The following is a T cell receptor (beta chain) sequence with its context. Its antigen is still unknown. This sample is part of a study of radiation and T cells in renal cell carcinoma. Findings of the study overall: Without pretreatment biopsies, baseline tumor clonotype presence was undetermined. From baseline, blood top tumor clonotypes peaked at 2 weeks post-radiation.

The length of the CDR3 is 14 residues. Per the germline V gene, CDR1 is GTSNPN and CDR2 is SVGIG (reference sequence). V lost 2 bases, J lost 3 bases, and 6 bases stayed unmatched. The time point denotes: blood 4 weeks post-SBRT, at nephrectomy. The treatment was: 15 Gy SBRT to primary tumor, nephrectomy 4 weeks later. Nephrectomy followed 15 Gy stereotactic body radiation by 4 weeks. The tumor was a clear cell renal cell carcinoma. Repertoires were generated with immunoSEQ multiplex PCR, while TCRdb's copy carries only in-frame clones and drops some. The table has under 100,000 clones, approximately 80% seen once.

This TCR came from a middle-aged man with renal cell carcinoma. Sequenced here: blood, sampled from a patient whose treatment included radiotherapy and nephrectomy. The rearrangement uses TRBV30 and TRBJ1-1; 7 bases agree with TRBD1. CDR3 loop: CAWSRGLSDTEAFF. The CDR3 bases are TGTGCCTGGAGTAGGGGGCTCTCTGACACTGAAGCTTTCTTT.